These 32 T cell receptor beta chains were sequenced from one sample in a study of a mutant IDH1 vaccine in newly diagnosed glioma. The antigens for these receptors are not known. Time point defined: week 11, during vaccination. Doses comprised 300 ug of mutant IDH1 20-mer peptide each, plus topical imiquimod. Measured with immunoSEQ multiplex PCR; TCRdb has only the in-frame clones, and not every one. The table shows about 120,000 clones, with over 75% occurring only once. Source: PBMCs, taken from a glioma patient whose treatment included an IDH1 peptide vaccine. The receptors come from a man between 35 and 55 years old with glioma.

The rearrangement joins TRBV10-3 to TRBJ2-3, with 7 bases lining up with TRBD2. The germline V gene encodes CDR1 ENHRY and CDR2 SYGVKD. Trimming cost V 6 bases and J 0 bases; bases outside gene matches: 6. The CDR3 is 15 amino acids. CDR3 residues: CAIRPWEGSTDTQYF. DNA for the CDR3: TGTGCCATCAGGCCGTGGGAGGGGAGCACAGATACGCAGTATTTT.

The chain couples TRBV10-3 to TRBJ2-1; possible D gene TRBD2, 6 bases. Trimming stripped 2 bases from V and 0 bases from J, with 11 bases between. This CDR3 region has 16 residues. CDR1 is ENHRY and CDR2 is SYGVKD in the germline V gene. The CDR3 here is CAISEGGESSYNEQFF. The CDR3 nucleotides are TGTGCCATCAGTGAGGGCGGGGAAAGCTCCTACAATGAGCAGTTCTTC.

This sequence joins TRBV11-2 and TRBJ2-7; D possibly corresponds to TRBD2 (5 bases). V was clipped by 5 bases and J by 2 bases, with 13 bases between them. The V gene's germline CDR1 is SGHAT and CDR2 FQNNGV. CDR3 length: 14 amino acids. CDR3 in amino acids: CASSPGLIPYEQYF. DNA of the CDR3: TGTGCCAGCAGCCCAGGACTGATTCCCTACGAGCAGTACTTC.

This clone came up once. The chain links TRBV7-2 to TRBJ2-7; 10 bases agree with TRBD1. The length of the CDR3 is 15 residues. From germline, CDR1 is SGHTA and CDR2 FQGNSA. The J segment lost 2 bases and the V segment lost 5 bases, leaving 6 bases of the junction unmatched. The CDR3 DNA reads TGTGCCAGCAGCACGGACAGGGGGGTGGCCTACGAGCAGTACTTC. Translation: CASSTDRGVAYEQYF.

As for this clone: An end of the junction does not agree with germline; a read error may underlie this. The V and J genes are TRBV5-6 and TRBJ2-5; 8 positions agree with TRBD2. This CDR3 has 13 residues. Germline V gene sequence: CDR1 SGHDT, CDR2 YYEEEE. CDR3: CASSLPGLEAQYF. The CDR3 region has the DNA TGTGCCAGCAGCTTGCCGGGACTAGAGGCCCAGTACTTC.

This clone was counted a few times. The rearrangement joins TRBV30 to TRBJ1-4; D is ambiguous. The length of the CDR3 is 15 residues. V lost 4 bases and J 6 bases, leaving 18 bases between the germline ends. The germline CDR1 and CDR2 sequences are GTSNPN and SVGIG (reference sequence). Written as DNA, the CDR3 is TGTGCCTGGATCGGTAGCTCCCGACCTGATGAAAAACTGTTTTTT. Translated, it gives CAWIGSSRPDEKLFF.

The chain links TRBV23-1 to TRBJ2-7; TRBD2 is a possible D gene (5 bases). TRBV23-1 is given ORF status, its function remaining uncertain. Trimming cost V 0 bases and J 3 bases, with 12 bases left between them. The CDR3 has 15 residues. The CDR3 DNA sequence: TGCGCCAGCAGTCAATCGCGGCAGGACTGCTACGAGCAGTACTTC. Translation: CASSQSRQDCYEQYF.

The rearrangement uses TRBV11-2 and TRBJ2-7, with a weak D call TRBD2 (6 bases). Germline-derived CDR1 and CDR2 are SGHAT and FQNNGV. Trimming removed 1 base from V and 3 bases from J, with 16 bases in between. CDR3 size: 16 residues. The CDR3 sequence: CASSLVAGPLRYEQYF. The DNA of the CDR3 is TGTGCCAGCAGCTTAGTGGCGGGACCCCTGCGCTACGAGCAGTACTTC.

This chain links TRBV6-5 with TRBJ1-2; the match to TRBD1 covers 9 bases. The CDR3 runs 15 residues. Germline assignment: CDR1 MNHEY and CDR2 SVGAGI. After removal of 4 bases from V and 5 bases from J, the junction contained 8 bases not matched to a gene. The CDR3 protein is CASSSGTGLSYGYTF. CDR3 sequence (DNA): TGTGCCAGCAGTTCCGGGACAGGGCTCTCGTATGGCTACACCTTC.

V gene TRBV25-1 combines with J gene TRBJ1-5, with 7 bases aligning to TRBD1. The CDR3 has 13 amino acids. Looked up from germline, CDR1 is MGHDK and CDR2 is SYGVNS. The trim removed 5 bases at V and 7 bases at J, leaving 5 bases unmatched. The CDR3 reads CASSQGGGQPQHF. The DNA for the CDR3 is TGTGCCAGCAGTCAGGGGGGAGGCCAGCCCCAGCATTTT.

CDR3 nucleotides: TGTGCCAGCAGTTACTCAGGCAGTCCGAACACCGGGGAGCTGTTTTTT. Protein: CASSYSGSPNTGELFF. J is TRBJ2-2 and V is TRBV6-6; D is ambiguous. Looked up from germline, CDR1 is MNHNY and CDR2 is SVGAGI (reference sequence). Trimming removed 0 bases from V and 0 bases from J, with 8 bases in between. This CDR3 has 16 residues.

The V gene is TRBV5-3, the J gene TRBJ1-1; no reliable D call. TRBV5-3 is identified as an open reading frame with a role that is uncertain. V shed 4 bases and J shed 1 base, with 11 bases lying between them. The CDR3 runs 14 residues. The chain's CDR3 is CARSNRDPNTEAFF. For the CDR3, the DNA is TGTGCCAGAAGCAACAGAGACCCGAACACTGAAGCTTTCTTT.

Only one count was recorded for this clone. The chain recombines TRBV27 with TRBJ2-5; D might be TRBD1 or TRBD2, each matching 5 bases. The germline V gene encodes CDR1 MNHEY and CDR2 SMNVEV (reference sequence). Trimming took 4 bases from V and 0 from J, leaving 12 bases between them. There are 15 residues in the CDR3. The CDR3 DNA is TGTGCCAGCAGTTACGGGGACCGGTACCAAGAGACCCAGTACTTC. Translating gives CASSYGDRYQETQYF.

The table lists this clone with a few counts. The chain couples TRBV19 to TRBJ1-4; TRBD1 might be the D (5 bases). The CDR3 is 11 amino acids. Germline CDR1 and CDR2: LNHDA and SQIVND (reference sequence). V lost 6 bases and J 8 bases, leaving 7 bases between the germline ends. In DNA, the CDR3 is TGTGCCAGTAGGTGGGGGGAAAAACTGTTTTTT. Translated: CASRWGEKLFF.

CDR3 loop: CASSQDEAPNYGYTF. In DNA, the CDR3 is TGCGCCAGCAGCCAAGATGAAGCCCCCAACTATGGCTACACCTTC. V is TRBV4-3 and J is TRBJ1-2; no definite D call. From germline, CDR1 is LGHNA and CDR2 YSLEER. The CDR3 spans 15 residues. Trimming cost V 0 bases and J 2 bases, with 10 bases left between them.

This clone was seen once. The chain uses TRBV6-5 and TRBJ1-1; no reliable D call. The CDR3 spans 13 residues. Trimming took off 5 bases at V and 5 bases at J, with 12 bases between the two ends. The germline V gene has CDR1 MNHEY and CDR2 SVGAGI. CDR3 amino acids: CASSPLGLTEAFF. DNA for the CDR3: TGTGCCAGCAGTCCCTTAGGTTTGACTGAAGCTTTCTTT.

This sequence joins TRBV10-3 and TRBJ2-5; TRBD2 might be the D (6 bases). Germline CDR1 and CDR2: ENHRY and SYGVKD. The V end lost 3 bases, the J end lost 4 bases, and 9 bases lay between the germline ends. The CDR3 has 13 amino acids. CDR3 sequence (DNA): TGTGCCATCAGTGAAGGAGGGTTAGAGACCCAGTACTTC. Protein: CAISEGGLETQYF.

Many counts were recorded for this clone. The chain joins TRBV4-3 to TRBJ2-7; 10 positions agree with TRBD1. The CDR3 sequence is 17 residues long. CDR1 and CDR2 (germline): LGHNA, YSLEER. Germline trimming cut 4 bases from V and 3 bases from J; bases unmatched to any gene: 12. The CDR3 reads CASSRAYFGTGDYEQYF. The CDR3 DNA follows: TGCGCCAGCAGCCGCGCCTATTTCGGGACAGGGGACTACGAGCAGTACTTC.

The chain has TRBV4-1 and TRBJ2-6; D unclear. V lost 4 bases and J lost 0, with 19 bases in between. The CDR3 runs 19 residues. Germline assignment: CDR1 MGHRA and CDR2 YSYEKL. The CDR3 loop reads CASSPIGTRRNSGANVLTF. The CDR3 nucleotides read TGCGCCAGCAGCCCGATTGGAACTCGCCGCAACTCTGGGGCCAACGTCCTGACTTTC.

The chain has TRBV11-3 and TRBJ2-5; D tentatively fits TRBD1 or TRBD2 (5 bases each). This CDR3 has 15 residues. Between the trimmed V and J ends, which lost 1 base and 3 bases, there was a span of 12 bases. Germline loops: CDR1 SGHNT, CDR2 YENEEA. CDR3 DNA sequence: TGTGCCAGCAGCTTAGGGGGACGAGAAGAAGAGACCCAGTACTTC. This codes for CASSLGGREEETQYF.

The DNA for the CDR3 is TGTGCCAGCAGTCCAGACACAGGGGGCCCCCCTCAAGAGACCCAGTACTTC. Residues: CASSPDTGGPPQETQYF. The J gene is TRBJ2-5, the V gene TRBV27; 9 nucleotides agree with TRBD1. After removal of 5 bases from V and 2 bases from J, the junction contained 12 bases not matched to a gene. The CDR3 totals 17 residues. Germline CDR1 is MNHEY and CDR2 is SMNVEV (reference sequence).

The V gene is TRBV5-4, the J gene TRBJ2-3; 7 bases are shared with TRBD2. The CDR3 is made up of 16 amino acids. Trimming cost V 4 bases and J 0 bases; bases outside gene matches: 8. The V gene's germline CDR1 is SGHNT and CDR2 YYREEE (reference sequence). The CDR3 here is CASSLVGRASTDTQYF. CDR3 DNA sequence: TGTGCCAGCAGCCTCGTTGGGAGGGCGAGCACAGATACGCAGTATTTT.

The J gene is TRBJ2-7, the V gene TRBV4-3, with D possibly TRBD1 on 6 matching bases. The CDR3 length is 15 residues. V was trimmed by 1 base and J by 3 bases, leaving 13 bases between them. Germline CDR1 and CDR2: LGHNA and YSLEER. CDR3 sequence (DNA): TGCGCCAGCAGCCAAGTCGCAGGGGACGGCTACGAGCAGTACTTC. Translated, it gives CASSQVAGDGYEQYF.

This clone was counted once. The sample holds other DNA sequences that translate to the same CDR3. DNA for the CDR3: TGTGCCAGCAGCGTAGGATCCCTAGGGAACACTGAAGCTTTCTTT. Encoded protein: CASSVGSLGNTEAFF. The rearrangement links TRBV9 to TRBJ1-1; no clear D. The CDR3 extends over 15 amino acids. Trimming removed 0 bases from V and 1 base from J, with 10 bases in between. Germline V CDR1 and CDR2: SGDLS, YYNGEE.

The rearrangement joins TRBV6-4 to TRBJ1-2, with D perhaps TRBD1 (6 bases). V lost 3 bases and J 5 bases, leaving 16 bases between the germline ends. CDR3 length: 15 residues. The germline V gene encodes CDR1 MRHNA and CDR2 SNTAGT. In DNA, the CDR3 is TGTGCCAGCAGTGAGAGGGACACCGATGGTTATGGCTACACCTTC. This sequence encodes CASSERDTDGYGYTF.

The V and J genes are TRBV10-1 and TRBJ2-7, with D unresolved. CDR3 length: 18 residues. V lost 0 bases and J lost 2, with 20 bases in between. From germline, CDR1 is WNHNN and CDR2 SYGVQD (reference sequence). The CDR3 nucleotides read TGCGCCAGCAGTGAGTCCCTGGGGATTGGGATTGGGGCCTACGAGCAGTACTTC. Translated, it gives CASSESLGIGIGAYEQYF.

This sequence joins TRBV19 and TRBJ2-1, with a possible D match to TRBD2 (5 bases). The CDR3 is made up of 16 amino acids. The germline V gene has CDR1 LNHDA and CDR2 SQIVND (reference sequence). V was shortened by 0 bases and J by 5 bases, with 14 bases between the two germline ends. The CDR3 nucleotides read TGTGCCAGTAGTATAGAGTCTAGCCGAGAAAACAATGAGCAGTTCTTC. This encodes CASSIESSRENNEQFF.

The CDR3 nucleotides read TGTGCCAGCAGCCCTGGACCGGGACAGAGCTACGAGCAGTACTTC. Its protein is CASSPGPGQSYEQYF. The gene calls are TRBV11-2 and TRBJ2-7, with 7 positions matching TRBD1. Germline V gene sequence: CDR1 SGHAT, CDR2 FQNNGV. This CDR3 contains 15 residues. The trim removed 5 bases at V and 3 bases at J, leaving 10 bases unmatched.

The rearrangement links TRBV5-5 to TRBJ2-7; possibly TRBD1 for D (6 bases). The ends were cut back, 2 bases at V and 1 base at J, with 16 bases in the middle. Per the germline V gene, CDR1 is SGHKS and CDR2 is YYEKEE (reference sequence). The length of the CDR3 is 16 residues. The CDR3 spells CASSFGTGHTSYEQYF. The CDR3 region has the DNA TGTGCCAGCAGCTTTGGGACGGGACATACTTCCTACGAGCAGTACTTC.

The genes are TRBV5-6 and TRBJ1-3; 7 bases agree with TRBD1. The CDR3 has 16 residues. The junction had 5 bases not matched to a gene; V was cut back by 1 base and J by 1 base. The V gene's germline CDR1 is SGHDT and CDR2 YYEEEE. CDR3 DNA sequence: TGTGCCAGCAGCTTGAGGTCAGGGGGTTCTGGAAACACCATATATTTT. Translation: CASSLRSGGSGNTIYF.

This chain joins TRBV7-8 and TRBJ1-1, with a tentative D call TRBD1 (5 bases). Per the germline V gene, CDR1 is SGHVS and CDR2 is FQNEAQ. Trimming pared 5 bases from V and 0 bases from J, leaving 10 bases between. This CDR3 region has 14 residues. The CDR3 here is CASSPRTLNTEAFF. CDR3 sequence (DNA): TGTGCCAGCAGCCCCAGGACATTGAACACTGAAGCTTTCTTT.

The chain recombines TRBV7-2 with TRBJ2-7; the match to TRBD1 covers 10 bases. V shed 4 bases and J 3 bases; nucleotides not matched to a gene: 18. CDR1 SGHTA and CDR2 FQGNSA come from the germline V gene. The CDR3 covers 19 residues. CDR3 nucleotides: TGTGCCAGCAGCTCCAGGCGAACAACGGACGGGACAGGGGTCTACGAGCAGTACTTC. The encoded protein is CASSSRRTTDGTGVYEQYF.